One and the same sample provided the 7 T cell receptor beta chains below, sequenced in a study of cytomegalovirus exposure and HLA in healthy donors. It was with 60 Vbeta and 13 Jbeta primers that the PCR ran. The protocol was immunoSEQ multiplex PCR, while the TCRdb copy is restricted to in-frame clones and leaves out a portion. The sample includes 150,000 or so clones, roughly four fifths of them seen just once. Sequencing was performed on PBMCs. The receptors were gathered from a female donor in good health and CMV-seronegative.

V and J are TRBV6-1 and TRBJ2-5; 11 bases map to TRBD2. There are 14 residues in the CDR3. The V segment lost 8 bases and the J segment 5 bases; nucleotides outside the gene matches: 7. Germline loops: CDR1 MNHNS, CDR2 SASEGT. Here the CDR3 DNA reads TGTGCCAGCGGGCTAGCGGGGGGTTGGGAGACCCAGTACTTC. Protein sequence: CASGLAGGWETQYF.

The CDR3 is CAWSQGTAAGYGYTF. Written as DNA, the CDR3 is TGTGCCTGGAGCCAGGGGACCGCGGCGGGCTATGGCTACACCTTC. This sequence joins TRBV30 and TRBJ1-2; tentative D call: TRBD1 (6 bases). CDR3 length equals 15 residues. Trimming took 3 bases from V and 4 from J, leaving 18 bases between them. CDR1 is GTSNPN, CDR2 SVGIG, per germline (reference sequence).

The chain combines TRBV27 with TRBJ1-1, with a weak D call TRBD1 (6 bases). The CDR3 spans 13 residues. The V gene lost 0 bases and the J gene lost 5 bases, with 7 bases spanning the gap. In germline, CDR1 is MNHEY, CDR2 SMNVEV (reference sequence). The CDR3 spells CASSLSRGTEAFF. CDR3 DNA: TGTGCCAGCAGTTTATCAAGGGGGACTGAAGCTTTCTTT.

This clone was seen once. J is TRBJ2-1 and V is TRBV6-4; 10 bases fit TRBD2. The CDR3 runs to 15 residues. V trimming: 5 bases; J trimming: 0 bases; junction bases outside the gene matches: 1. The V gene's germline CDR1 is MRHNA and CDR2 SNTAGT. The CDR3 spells CASSTSGNSYNEQFF. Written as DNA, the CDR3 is TGTGCCAGCAGTACTAGCGGGAACTCCTACAATGAGCAGTTCTTC.

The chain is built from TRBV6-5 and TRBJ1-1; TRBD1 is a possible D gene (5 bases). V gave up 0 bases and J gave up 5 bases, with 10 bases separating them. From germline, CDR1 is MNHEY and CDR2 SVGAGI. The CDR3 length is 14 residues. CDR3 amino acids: CASSYSGGPTEAFF. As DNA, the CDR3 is TGTGCCAGCAGTTACTCCGGGGGACCGACTGAAGCTTTCTTT.

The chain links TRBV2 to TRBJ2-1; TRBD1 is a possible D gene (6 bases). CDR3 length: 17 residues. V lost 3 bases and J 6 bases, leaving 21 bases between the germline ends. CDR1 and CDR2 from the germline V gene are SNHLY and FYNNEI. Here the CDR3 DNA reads TGTGCCAGCAGTGAGGCCCCCTTGGGACAAGGGCGCAATGAGCAGTTCTTC. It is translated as CASSEAPLGQGRNEQFF.

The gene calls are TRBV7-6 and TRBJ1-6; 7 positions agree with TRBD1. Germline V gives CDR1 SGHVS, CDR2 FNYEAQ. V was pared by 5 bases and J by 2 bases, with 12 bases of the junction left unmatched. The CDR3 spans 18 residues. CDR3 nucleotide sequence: TGTGCCAGCAGCCGATACAGGGGCCGGGACACCTATAATTCACCCCTCCACTTT. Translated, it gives CASSRYRGRDTYNSPLHF.